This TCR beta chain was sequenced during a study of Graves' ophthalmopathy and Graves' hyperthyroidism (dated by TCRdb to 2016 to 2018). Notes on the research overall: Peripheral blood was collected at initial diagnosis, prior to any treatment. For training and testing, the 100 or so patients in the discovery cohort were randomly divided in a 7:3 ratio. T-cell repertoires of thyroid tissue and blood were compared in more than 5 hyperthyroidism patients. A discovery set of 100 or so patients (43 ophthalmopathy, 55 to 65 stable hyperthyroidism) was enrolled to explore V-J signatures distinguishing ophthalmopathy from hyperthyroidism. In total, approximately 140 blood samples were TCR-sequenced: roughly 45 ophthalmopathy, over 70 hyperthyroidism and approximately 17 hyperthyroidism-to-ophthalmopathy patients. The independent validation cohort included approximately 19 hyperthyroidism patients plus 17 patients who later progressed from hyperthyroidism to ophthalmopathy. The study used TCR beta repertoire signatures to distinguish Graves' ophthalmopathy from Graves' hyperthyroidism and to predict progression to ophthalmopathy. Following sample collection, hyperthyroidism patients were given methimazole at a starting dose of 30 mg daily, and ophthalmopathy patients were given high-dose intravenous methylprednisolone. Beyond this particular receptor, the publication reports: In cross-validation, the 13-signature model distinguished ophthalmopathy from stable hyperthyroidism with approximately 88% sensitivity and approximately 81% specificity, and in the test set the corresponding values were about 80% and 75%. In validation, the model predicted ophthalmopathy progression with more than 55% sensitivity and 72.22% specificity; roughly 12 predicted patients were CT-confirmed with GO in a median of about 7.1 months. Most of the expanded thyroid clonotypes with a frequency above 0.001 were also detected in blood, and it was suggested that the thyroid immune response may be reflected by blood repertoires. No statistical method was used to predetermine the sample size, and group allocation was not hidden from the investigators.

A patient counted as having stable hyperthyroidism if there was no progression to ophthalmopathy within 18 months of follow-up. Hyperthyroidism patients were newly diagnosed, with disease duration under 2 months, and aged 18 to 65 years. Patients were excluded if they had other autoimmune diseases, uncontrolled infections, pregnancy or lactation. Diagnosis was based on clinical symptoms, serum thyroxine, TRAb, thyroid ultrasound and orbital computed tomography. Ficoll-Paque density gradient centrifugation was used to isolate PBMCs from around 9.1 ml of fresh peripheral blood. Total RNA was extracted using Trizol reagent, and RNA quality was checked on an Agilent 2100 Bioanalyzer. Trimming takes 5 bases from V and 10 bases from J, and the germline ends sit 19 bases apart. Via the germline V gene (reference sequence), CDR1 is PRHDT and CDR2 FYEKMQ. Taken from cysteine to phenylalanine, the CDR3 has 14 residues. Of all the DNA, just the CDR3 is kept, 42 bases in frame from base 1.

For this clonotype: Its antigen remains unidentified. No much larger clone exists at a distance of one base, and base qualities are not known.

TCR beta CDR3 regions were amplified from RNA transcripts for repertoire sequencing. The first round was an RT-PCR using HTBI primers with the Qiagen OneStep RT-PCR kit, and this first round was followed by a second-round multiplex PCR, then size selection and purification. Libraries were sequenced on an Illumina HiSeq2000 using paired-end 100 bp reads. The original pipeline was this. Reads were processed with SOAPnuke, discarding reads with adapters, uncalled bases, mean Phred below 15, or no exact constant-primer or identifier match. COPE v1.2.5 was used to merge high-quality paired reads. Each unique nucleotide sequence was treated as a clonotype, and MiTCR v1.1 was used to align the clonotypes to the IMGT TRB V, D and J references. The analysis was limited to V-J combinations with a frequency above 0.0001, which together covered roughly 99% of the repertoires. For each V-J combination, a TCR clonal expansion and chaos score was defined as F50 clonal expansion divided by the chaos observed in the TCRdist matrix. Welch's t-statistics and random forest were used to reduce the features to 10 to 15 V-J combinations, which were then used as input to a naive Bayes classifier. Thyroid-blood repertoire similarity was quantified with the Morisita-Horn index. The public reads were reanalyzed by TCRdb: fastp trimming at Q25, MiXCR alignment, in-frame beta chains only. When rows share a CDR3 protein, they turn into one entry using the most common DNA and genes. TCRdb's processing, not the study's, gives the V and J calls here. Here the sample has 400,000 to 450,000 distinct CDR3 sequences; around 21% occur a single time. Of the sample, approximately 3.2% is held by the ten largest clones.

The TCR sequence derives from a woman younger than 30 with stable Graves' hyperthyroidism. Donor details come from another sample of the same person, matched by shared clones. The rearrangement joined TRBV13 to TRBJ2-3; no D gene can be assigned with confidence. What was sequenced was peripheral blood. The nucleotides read TGTGCCAGCAGCGCCGATAAACCTCTTCTAGCGCAGTATTTT. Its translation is CASSADKPLLAQYF.